This is a list of T cell receptor beta chains from one sample in a study of blood T cell repertoires in COVID-19. Repertoires were generated with immunoSEQ multiplex PCR, while TCRdb's copy carries only in-frame clones and drops some. The table has approximately 230,000 clones, about nine tenths seen once. Material for sequencing was PBMCs or T cells enriched from blood (not recorded which). Every receptor here comes from a man aged 35-49 years who had recovered from COVID-19. CDR3s include the opening cysteine and the closing phenylalanine or tryptophan. A D gene is named only where the DNA matches it firmly. A clone size is listed for some rows: how often the clone was seen (once, few, many), or a class if it is expanded.

d_gene	v_gene	abundance	j_gene	CDR3aa	CDR3nt
-	TRBV5-1	-	TRBJ1-1	CASSLQGVENTEAFF	TGCGCCAGCAGCTTACAGGGAGTGGAGAACACTGAAGCTTTCTTT
TRBD2	TRBV4-2	-	TRBJ2-2	CASSQARLAGRSGELFF	TGTGCCAGCAGCCAAGCGCGACTAGCGGGAAGGAGCGGGGAGCTGTTTTTT
TRBD1	TRBV6-5	-	TRBJ1-2	CASSGSGGANYGYTF	TGTGCCAGCAGCGGGTCAGGGGGAGCTAACTATGGCTACACCTTC
TRBD2	TRBV27	-	TRBJ2-1	CASSLTSGVGSEQFF	TGTGCCAGCAGCCTAACTAGCGGAGTGGGTAGTGAGCAGTTCTTC
-	TRBV19	-	TRBJ1-1	CASSVTGTMNTEAFF	TGTGCCAGTAGTGTGACAGGTACCATGAACACTGAAGCTTTCTTT
-	TRBV29-1	-	TRBJ2-7	CSVEFRGAYEQYF	TGCAGCGTTGAATTCAGGGGAGCCTACGAGCAGTACTTC
TRBD1	TRBV6-5	once	TRBJ2-7	CASTREDRGAYEQYF	TGTGCCAGCACGCGAGAGGACAGGGGGGCCTACGAGCAGTACTTC
TRBD1	TRBV18	-	TRBJ1-1	CASSGAGGFNTEAFF	TGTGCCAGCTCGGGGGCAGGGGGCTTCAACACTGAAGCTTTCTTT
-	TRBV11-2	-	TRBJ1-1	CATDAGIGTEAFF	TGTGCCACCGACGCAGGGATTGGCACTGAAGCTTTCTTT
TRBD2	TRBV6-2/TRBV6-3	-	TRBJ2-2	CASSYLASGRADTGELFF	TGTGCCAGCAGTTATTTGGCTAGCGGGAGGGCCGACACCGGGGAGCTGTTTTTT
-	TRBV6-5	-	TRBJ2-2	CASSYSQGYTGELFF	TGTGCCAGCAGTTACTCCCAGGGTTACACCGGGGAGCTGTTTTTT
TRBD1	TRBV4-2	-	TRBJ2-3	CASSQGPGQGSDTQYF	TGTGCCAGCAGCCAAGGGCCGGGACAGGGGTCAGATACGCAGTATTTT
-	TRBV29-1	-	TRBJ1-5	CSATLSGQDQPQHF	TGCAGCGCCACGTTAAGCGGTCAAGATCAGCCCCAGCATTTT
-	TRBV28	-	TRBJ1-2	CATGPTRGGYTF	TGTGCCACCGGACCGACTCGGGGTGGCTACACCTTC
TRBD1	TRBV11-3	-	TRBJ2-7	CASSLGQGADEQYF	TGTGCCAGCAGCTTGGGACAGGGGGCAGACGAGCAGTACTTC
-	TRBV6-5	-	TRBJ1-6	CASRNTGLSSPLHF	TGTGCCAGCAGAAATACAGGGCTTAGTTCACCCCTCCACTTT
-	TRBV11-1	-	TRBJ2-3	CASSRPDTGTDTQYF	TGTGCCAGCAGCCGCCCCGACACGGGCACAGATACGCAGTATTTT
-	TRBV11-2	few	TRBJ1-2	CASSDYSAGGRYTF	TGTGCCAGCAGTGACTACAGTGCAGGTGGTCGCTACACCTTC
-	TRBV11-2	-	TRBJ1-6	CASSLDRSGGSPLHF	TGTGCCAGCAGCTTAGATCGGTCCGGGGGTTCACCCCTCCACTTT
TRBD1	TRBV7-8	-	TRBJ2-3	CASSRDSSTDTQYF	TGTGCCAGCAGCCGGGACAGTAGCACAGATACGCAGTATTTT
-	TRBV6-5	-	TRBJ2-6	CAITLVSGANVLTF	TGTGCCATAACTTTGGTCTCTGGGGCCAACGTCCTGACTTTC
TRBD2	TRBV6-6	-	TRBJ2-5	CASSHTRTSGGAVGSLQTQYF	TGTGCCAGCAGCCACACAAGAACTAGCGGGGGGGCGGTGGGGTCTTTGCAGACCCAGTACTTC
-	TRBV6-1	many	TRBJ2-1	CASSEKGGSYNEQFF	TGTGCCAGCAGTGAGAAAGGGGGTAGCTACAATGAGCAGTTCTTC
-	TRBV2	once	TRBJ1-3	CASRDSRNTIYF	TGTGCCAGCCGCGACAGCAGAAACACCATATATTTT
TRBD1	TRBV27	-	TRBJ1-3	CASSLDRTGNTIYF	TGTGCCAGCAGTTTGGACAGGACTGGAAACACCATATATTTT
TRBD1	TRBV28	-	TRBJ1-5	CATQGVGNQPQHF	TGTGCCACACAGGGGGTAGGCAATCAGCCCCAGCATTTT
-	TRBV7-3	-	TRBJ1-3	CASSLGGSGNTIYF	TGTGCCAGCAGCCTAGGGGGCTCTGGAAACACCATATATTTT
-	TRBV6-5	-	TRBJ1-2	CASSQNVQIYGYTF	TGTGCCAGCAGTCAGAATGTACAGATTTATGGCTACACCTTC
-	TRBV29-1	-	TRBJ2-7	CSAGGRGVYEQYF	TGCAGCGCCGGTGGCAGGGGGGTGTACGAGCAGTACTTC
-	TRBV24-1	-	TRBJ2-7	CATSATGETYEQYF	TGTGCCACCAGTGCGACAGGTGAGACCTACGAGCAGTACTTC
TRBD2	TRBV10-3	-	TRBJ2-5	CAISTGTSGQETQYF	TGTGCCATCAGCACCGGGACTAGCGGACAAGAGACCCAGTACTTC
TRBD2	TRBV7-2	once	TRBJ2-5	CASRAGLAGVVETQYF	TGTGCCAGCAGAGCGGGACTAGCGGGAGTAGTCGAGACCCAGTACTTC
TRBD1	TRBV28	-	TRBJ1-2	CASSPTGRGVRPNYGYTF	TGTGCCAGCAGTCCGACAGGGAGAGGGGTCCGCCCTAACTATGGCTACACCTTC
TRBD1	TRBV27	-	TRBJ1-5	CASSLTGGGQPQHF	TGTGCCAGCAGTTTAACAGGGGGCGGTCAGCCCCAGCATTTT
-	TRBV4-2	-	TRBJ1-6	CASSQASLNSPLHF	TGTGCCAGCAGCCAAGCGTCCCTTAATTCACCCCTCCACTTT
-	TRBV4-3	-	TRBJ1-5	CASMRVLEPQHF	TGCGCCAGCATGAGGGTCCTGGAACCCCAGCATTTT
-	TRBV2	-	TRBJ2-1	CASTLYNEQFF	TGTGCCAGCACCTTATACAATGAGCAGTTCTTC
TRBD1	TRBV2	-	TRBJ1-5	CASTGGAGGLGQPQHF	TGTGCCAGCACGGGCGGGGCAGGGGGGTTAGGGCAGCCCCAGCATTTT
-	TRBV20-1	-	TRBJ2-1	CSASSAPSYNEQFF	TGCAGTGCTAGTAGCGCCCCTTCCTACAATGAGCAGTTCTTC
-	TRBV2	-	TRBJ1-5	CASSGSLEPQHF	TGTGCCAGCAGTGGATCACTTGAGCCCCAGCATTTT
TRBD1	TRBV12-5	once	TRBJ2-3	CASGPGQGTDTQYF	TGTGCTAGTGGTCCCGGACAGGGCACAGATACGCAGTATTTT
-	TRBV18	-	TRBJ1-4	CASSPAGSGGEKLFF	TGTGCCAGCTCACCAGCCGGGTCCGGTGGCGAAAAACTGTTTTTT
-	TRBV18	-	TRBJ2-2	CASSRVLENTGELFF	TGTGCCAGCTCACGCGTTCTAGAGAACACCGGGGAGCTGTTTTTT
-	TRBV24-1	-	TRBJ2-3	CATGAIDGSTDTQYF	TGTGCCACCGGGGCGATAGACGGGTCCACAGATACGCAGTATTTT
TRBD1	TRBV6-5	-	TRBJ1-2	CASRHRGRDGYTF	TGTGCCAGCAGGCACAGGGGACGGGATGGCTACACCTTC
-	TRBV19	-	TRBJ2-7	CASSHTRLYEQYF	TGTGCCAGTAGTCATACCAGGTTATACGAGCAGTACTTC
TRBD2	TRBV6-5	-	TRBJ2-5	CASRRLAGVVETQYF	TGTGCCAGCAGAAGACTAGCGGGAGTGGTGGAGACCCAGTACTTC
-	TRBV6-2/TRBV6-3	-	TRBJ2-7	CASSYSPGGYEQYF	TGTGCCAGCAGTTACTCTCCCGGGGGTTACGAGCAGTACTTC
-	TRBV6-5	-	TRBJ1-1	CASSYEGRDTEAFF	TGTGCCAGCAGTTACGAGGGTAGGGACACTGAAGCTTTCTTT
TRBD1	TRBV15	-	TRBJ1-4	CATSRSWDRVEEKLFF	TGTGCCACCAGCAGATCCTGGGACAGGGTGGAAGAAAAACTGTTTTTT
-	TRBV2	-	TRBJ2-2	CASSPRTNTGELFF	TGTGCCAGCAGTCCGCGGACGAACACCGGGGAGCTGTTTTTT
-	TRBV24-1	-	TRBJ1-2	CATSDPRQGGYTF	TGTGCCACCAGTGATCCTCGTCAGGGTGGCTACACCTTC
-	TRBV28	-	TRBJ1-5	CASSLARFLYF	TGTGCCAGCAGTTTAGCCAGGTTTTTGTATTTT